This T cell receptor (beta chain) was captured in a study of T cell repertoires in breast cancer (dated by TCRdb to about 2016). About the investigation overall: Tumors, lymph nodes and peripheral blood lymphocytes from breast cancer patients were profiled in the study, along with peripheral blood from healthy control donors. The majority of the 21 patient tumors analyzed for shared TCRs were ER+/PR+. The controls were nine healthy donors whose age range was similar to that of the patients. Sequencing yielded on average around 500,000 sequences per sample and 8.5 to 10 reads per input cell. Because breast cancer has a low mutational burden and common mutations are rare, the study reasoned that TCRs shared between breast cancer patients would target shared antigens. Tumors and tumor-involved lymph nodes were minced, digested with Liberase and DNase, and then passed through 70-um and 40-um filters. Tumor-free lymph nodes were processed without enzymatic digestion, and blood samples were separated by Ficoll. Findings and caveats that apply to the study as a whole: Sentinel lymph nodes involved by tumor shared about fourfold more TCRs with matched tumor repertoires than tumor-free nodes did (approximately 8% versus 2%). Emulsion RT-PCR was considered qualitative rather than quantitative, because transcript abundance and primer differences skewed the recovery of clones. Shared TCRs were encoded by various nucleotide sequences, which suggests selection and expansion based on antigen. Shared TCRs showed TRBV7 predominance, possibly reflecting tumor recognition or mispriming bias from eight TRBV7 primers. Discarding singleton TCRs and sampling only part of each tumor may have missed genuine antitumor clones. Approximately 18 TCR pairs were shared across seven or more patient tumors and were rarely found in control blood, which suggests possible tumor specificity.

To prepare the library, emulsion pairing was applied. Unpaired genes were suppressed by a second nested PCR containing blocking oligos, after which a third nested PCR added Illumina adaptors and barcodes. Each emulsion RT-PCR master mix contained about 4,500-250,000 T cells, with C-region, Stepout and V-region primers. The emulsions were generated using the Micellula Emulsion and Purification Kit, and the RT-PCR was run with Qiagen OneStep RT-PCR reagents. Pooled libraries were sequenced with paired-end 2 x 250 reads on an Illumina MiSeq. Per the source publication's procedure: Read pairs were joined in Galaxy and clipped at the engineered overlap into separate alpha and beta files; unclipped reads were discarded. Alpha-beta pairs were assigned using CompleteTCR, a MiTCR-based pipeline in which chains sharing read cluster identifiers are linked by an R script. TCR sequences that were observed only once, about 1-3.4% of the total, were removed as potential sequencing errors. The public reads were run again by TCRdb, first through fastp at Q25 and then through MiXCR, and only productive beta chains were kept. A single entry per CDR3 protein holds the most common genes and DNA from its merged rows. TCRdb's processing, not the authors' own work, is the source of the V and J calls. The table for this sample lists about 40,000 distinct CDR3 sequences; 35% to 50% of them were counted only once. The top ten clones comprise about 60% of the sample.

The germline ends are 20 bases apart after V is trimmed by 4 bases and J by 0 bases. CDR1 is given as DFQATT and CDR2 as SNEGSKA, both from the germline V gene (reference sequence). The cysteine opens and the phenylalanine closes a CDR3 of 17 amino acids. Only the CDR3 part of the read is kept: 51 bases, read in frame from the first base. On this clonotype: The antigen it binds to is not known. No clone much larger than this one lies a single base away; base qualities are absent.

To analyze paired alpha-beta TCRs of CD8+ T cells, the researchers used an expanded emulsion RT-PCR method with primers covering all TCR V genes. CD8+ T cells were isolated with a CD8 positive selection kit and incubated overnight in 10 IU/mL IL-2 before emulsion RT-PCR. The receptor was derived from a pool of human donors with breast cancer or a healthy control (not recorded which). The material sequenced was CD8+ T cells. The chain was built from TRBV20-1 and TRBJ2-3; the D gene remains uncertain. The nucleotide sequence is given as TGCAGTGCTACCGCCCCTGGACGCGGATCTAGCACAGATACGCAGTATTTT. Its coded protein is CSATAPGRGSSTDTQYF.